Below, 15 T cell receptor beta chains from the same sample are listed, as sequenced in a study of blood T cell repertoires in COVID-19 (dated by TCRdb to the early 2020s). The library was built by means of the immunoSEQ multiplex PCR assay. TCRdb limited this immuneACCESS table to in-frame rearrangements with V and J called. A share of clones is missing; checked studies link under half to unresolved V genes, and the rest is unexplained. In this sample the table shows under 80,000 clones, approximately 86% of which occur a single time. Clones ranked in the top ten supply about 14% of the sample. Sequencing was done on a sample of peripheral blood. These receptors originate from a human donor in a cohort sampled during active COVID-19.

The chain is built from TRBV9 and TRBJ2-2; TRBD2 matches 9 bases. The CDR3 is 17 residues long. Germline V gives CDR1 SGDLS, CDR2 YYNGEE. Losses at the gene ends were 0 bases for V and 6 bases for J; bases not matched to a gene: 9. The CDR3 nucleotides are TGTGCCAGCAGCGTAGTGGCTAGCGGGACTACTCCCGGGGAGCTGTTTTTT. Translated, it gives CASSVVASGTTPGELFF.

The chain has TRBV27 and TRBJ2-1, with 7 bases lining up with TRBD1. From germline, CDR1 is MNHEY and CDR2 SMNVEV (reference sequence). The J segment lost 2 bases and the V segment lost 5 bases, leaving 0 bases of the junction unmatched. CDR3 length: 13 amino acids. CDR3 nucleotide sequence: TGTGCCAGCAGTCAGGGGGCCTACAATGAGCAGTTCTTC. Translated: CASSQGAYNEQFF.

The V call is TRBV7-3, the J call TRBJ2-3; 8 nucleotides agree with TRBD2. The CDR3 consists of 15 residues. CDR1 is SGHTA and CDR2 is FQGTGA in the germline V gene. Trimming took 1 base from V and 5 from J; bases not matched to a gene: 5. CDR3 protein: CASSLSGRLGDTQYF. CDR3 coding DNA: TGTGCCAGCAGCTTAAGCGGGAGGCTTGGAGATACGCAGTATTTT.

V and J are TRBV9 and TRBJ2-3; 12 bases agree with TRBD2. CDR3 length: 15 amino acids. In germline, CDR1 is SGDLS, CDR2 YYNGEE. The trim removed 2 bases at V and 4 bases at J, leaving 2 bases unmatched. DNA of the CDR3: TGTGCCAGCAGCGTGGGACTAGCGGGTGCAGATACGCAGTATTTT. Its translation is CASSVGLAGADTQYF.

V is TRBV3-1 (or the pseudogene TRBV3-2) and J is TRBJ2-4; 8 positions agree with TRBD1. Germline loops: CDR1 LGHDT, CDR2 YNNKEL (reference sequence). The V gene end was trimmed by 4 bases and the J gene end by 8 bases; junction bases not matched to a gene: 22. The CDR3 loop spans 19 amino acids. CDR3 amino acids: CASSLPSGTGHFWRDIQYF. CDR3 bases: TGTGCCAGCAGCCTACCATCCGGGACAGGCCACTTTTGGCGGGACATTCAGTACTTC.

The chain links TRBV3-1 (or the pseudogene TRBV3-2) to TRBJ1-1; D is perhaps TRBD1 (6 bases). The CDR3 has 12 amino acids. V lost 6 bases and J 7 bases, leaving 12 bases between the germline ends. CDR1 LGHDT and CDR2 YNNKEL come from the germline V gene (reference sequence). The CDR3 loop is CASSRRGSEAFF. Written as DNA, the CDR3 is TGTGCCAGCAGTCGCAGGGGAAGTGAAGCTTTCTTT.

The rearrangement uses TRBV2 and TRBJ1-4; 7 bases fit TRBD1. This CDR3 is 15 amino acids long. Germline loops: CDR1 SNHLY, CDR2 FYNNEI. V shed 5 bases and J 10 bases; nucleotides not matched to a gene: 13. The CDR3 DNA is TGTGCCAGCAGTCGCCCCGGGACAGTTCTTGGAAAACTGTTTTTT. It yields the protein CASSRPGTVLGKLFF.

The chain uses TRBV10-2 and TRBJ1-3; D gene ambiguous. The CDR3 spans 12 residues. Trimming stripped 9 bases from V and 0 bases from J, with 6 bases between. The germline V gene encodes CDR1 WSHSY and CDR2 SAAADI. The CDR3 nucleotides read TGCGCCAGTCACAACTCTGGAAACACCATATATTTT. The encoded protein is CASHNSGNTIYF.

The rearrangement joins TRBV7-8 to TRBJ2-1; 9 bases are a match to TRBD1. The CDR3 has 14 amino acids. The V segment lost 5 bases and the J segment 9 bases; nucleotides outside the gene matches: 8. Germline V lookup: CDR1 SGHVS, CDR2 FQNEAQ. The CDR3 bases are TGTGCCAGCAGCAACAGGGGGCGCCTAGCTGAGCAGTTCTTC. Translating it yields CASSNRGRLAEQFF.

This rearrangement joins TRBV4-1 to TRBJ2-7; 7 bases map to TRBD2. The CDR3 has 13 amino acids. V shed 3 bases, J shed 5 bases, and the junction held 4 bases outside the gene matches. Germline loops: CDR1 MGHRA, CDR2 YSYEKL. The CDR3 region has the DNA TGCGCCAGCAGCCATCTACTAGCGCACGAGCAGTACTTC. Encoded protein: CASSHLLAHEQYF.

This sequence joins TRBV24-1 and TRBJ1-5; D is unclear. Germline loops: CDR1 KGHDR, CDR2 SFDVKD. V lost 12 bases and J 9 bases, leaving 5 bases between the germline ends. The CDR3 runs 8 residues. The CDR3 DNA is TGTGCCCCCTGGCCCCAGCATTTT. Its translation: CAPWPQHF.

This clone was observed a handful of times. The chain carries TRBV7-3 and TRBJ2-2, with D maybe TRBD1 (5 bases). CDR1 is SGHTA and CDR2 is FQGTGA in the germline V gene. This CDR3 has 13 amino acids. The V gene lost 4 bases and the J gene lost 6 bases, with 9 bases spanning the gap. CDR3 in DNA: TGTGCCAGCAGCTCCAGGGTCGCCGGGGAGCTGTTTTTT. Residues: CASSSRVAGELFF.

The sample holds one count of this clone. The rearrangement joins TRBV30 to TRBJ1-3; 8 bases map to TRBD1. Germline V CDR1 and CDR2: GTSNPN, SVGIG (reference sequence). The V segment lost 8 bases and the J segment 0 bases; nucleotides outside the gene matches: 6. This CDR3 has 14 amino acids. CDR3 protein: CARGQGNSGNTIYF. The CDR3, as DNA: TGTGCCCGAGGACAGGGCAACTCTGGAAACACCATATATTTT. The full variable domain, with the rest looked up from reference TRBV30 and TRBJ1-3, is SQTIHQWPATLVQPVGSPLSLECTVEGTSNPNLYWYRQAAGRGLQLLFYSVGIGQISSEVPQNLSASRPQDRQFILSSKKLLLSDSGFYLCARGQGNSGNTIYFGEGSWLTVV.

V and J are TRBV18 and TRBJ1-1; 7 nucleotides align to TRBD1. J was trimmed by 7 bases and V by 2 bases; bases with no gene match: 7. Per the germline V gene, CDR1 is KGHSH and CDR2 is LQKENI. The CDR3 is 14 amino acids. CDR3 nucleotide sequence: TGTGCCAGCTCACCATTCCGGACAGGTAGTGAAGCTTTCTTT. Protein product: CASSPFRTGSEAFF.

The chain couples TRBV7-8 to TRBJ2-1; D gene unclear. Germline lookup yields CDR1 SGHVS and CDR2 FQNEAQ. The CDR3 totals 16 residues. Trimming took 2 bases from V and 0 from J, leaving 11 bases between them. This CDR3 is CASSLPGLSSYNEQFF. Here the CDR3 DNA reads TGTGCCAGCAGCTTACCGGGTTTGAGCTCCTACAATGAGCAGTTCTTC.